The TCR beta chain described here comes from a study of tumor-infiltrating T cells and Merkel cell polyomavirus (TCRdb year 2017). Turning to the overall study: In Merkel cell carcinoma patients, the study investigated CD8+ T cells specific for the Merkel cell polyomavirus KLL epitope. In fewer than 15 samples, KLL-tetramer-sorted cells taken from blood or tumor-infiltrating lymphocytes underwent TRB sequencing, as did some eleven matched whole-tumor samples. Patient treatments varied, were not standardized, and included chemotherapy, radiation and immunotherapies. The majority of whole-tumor samples consisted of approximately 23-micron curls cut from formalin-fixed, paraffin-embedded tissue blocks. Across the study, one tumor sample was obtained as a frozen nodal tumor digest and one as a flash-frozen core biopsy of a metastasis. Varying disease stages were represented at patient presentation, and patients were followed for a median of roughly 2.8 years (range roughly 1.1 to 6.0 years).

What the study reported, not specific to this receptor: The small sample size of the study (n of about twelve patients) is recognized as a limitation. Significantly improved MCC-specific survival was associated with a higher fraction of KLL-specific T cells within tumors (roughly 1.9-18% versus roughly 0-0.14%). A significant MCC-specific survival advantage (P = 0.0051) was associated with tumors having more unique KLL-specific clonotypes (about 5-108 vs 0-3). KLL-specific TRB repertoires were diverse and mostly private, with just one public clonotype, shared by two patients, among over 350 unique sequences. Because the study covered only a single viral epitope, T cells targeting other Merkel cell polyomavirus epitopes were not captured.

By immunohistochemistry, the tumors of all patients showed robust positive staining for Merkel cell polyomavirus Large T antigen. Around twelve Merkel cell carcinoma patients with robust KLL-tetramer+ populations, above 0.04% of CD8+ T cells, in blood and/or cultured TIL were included. All patients were Caucasian, with a median age of approximately 60 years and a range of about 45 to 80 years. Lymph node tumors were analyzed for patients with unknown primaries presenting with nodal disease, or where primary tissue was insufficient. For this clone: The antigen it binds to is not known. Base-call qualities are not available, and no considerably larger clone is one nucleotide away.

Clipping removes 0 bases from V and 3 bases from J, with 5 as the unmatched junction base count. CDR3 length: 17 amino acids, cysteine to phenylalanine. The DNA shown is the 51-base CDR3, in frame from base 1. CDR1 SGDLS and CDR2 YYNGEE are derived from the germline V gene. Libraries were built with the immunoSEQ multiplex PCR assay. Genomic DNA extraction, TRB sequencing and normalization were carried out by Adaptive Biotechnologies (Seattle, WA). The original pipeline was this. To compute clonality, the Shannon entropy of productive TRB sequences was normalized by log2 of unique productive sequences and then subtracted from one. KLL-specific clonotypes in tumors were identified by matching TCRbeta CDR3 amino acid sequences with those from each patient's tetramer-sorted sample. TCRdb stores this immuneACCESS table with in-frame sequences only. Part of the clones is absent; in the studies checked, under half of the shortfall reflects unresolved V genes, and no reason is known for the rest. D and trimming come from the DNA, and the V and J calls and clone size come from that table. This sample has 20,000 to 25,000 clones in its table, and about 85% of those were observed once. The ten largest clones represent around 2.8% of the sample.

The source is a man aged 50 to 60 with Merkel cell carcinoma. The chain employs TRBV9 and TRBJ2-2; 10 junctional bases match TRBD1. The sample consisted of lymph node tissue. The sequenced DNA is TGTGCCAGCAGCGTAGCCAGGACAGGGGGAGACACCGGGGAGCTGTTTTTT. Translated, it reads CASSVARTGGDTGELFF.